Described below is a single T cell receptor (beta chain) sequence and its context. These data belong to a study of T cells after yellow fever vaccination. TCR cDNA, made by 5'RACE template switching, carried an added universal primer site and UMIs. TCRdb used MiXCR to reprocess the 5' RACE reads, holding one entry per CDR3 protein. This table has roughly 70,000 distinct CDR3 sequences, almost 8% appearing once. The CDR3 runs 13 residues. Source: CD8+ T cells sorted from PBMCs, taken on the day of the yellow fever booster vaccination. The chain carries TRBV12-2 and TRBJ2-5. TRBV12-2 is a pseudogene segment. The source of this sequence is a man in his thirties or forties who received the YFV17D yellow fever vaccine. CDR3 nucleotides: TGTGCAAGTCGCCCTAGCGGGAAAGAGACCCAGTACTTC. Translation: CASRPSGKETQYF.